This T cell receptor beta chain was obtained from a study of T cell changes during pregnancy in multiple sclerosis. The assay was immunoSEQ multiplex PCR, and TCRdb's table has in-frame clones only and misses some. The table lists about 39,000 clones, around nine tenths of them singletons. With V trimmed by 4 bases and J by 7 bases, 7 bases remained unmatched. CDR3 size: 14 residues. The germline V gene has CDR1 SGHNT and CDR2 YYREEE (reference sequence). This sequence originates from a female donor in good health, enrolled as a control in a pregnancy study. The chain joins TRBV5-4 to TRBJ2-1; 8 bases fit TRBD1. The sample consisted of CD4+ T cells from peripheral blood mononuclear cells, taken in the third trimester of pregnancy. The CDR3 nucleotides are TGTGCCAGCAGCCTGGGACAGGCTATTAATGAGCAGTTCTTC. Translation gives CASSLGQAINEQFF.